The clone carrying this T cell receptor beta chain was observed many times. Each CDR3 protein gets one entry after TCRdb re-called the 5' RACE reads with MiXCR. The sample contains around 230,000 distinct CDR3 sequences, under 8.5% of which appear only once. CDR3 length: 15 amino acids. With 4 bases removed from V and 7 bases from J, the gap between germline ends came to 15 bases. Germline V gene lookup returns CDR1 SGHNT and CDR2 YYREEE (reference sequence). The sample comes from a study of CD8 T cells in ankylosing spondylitis. The source material was blood, either unsorted or a sorted T cell fraction (not recorded which). The sequence was collected from a female donor with ankylosing spondylitis or in good health (not recorded which). The rearrangement joins TRBV5-4 to TRBJ1-6, with D possibly TRBD1 on 5 matching bases. The CDR3 region has the DNA TGTGCCAGCAGCACGGCTTTGGGGACCAATTCACCCCTCCACTTT. It encodes CASSTALGTNSPLHF. Full variable domain (remainder filled in from reference TRBV5-4 and TRBJ1-6): ETGVTQSPTHLIKTRGQQVTLRCSSQSGHNTVSWYQQALGQGPQFIFQYYREEENGRGNFPPRFSGLQFPNYSSELNVNALELDDSALYLCASSTALGTNSPLHFGNGTRLTVT.